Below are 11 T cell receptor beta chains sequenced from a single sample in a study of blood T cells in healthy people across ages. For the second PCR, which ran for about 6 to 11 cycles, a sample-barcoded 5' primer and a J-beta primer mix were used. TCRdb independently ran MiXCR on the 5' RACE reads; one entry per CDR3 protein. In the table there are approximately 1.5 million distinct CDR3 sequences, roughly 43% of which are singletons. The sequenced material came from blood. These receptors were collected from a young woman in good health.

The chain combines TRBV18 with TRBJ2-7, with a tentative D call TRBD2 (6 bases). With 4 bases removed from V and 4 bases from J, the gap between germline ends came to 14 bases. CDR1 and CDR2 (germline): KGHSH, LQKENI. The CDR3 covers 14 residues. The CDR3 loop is CASSRRGGSYEQYF. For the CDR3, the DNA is TGTGCCAGCTCACGGCGGGGAGGCTCTTACGAGCAGTACTTC.

The CDR3 DNA follows: TGTGCCTGGAGTGTACTTCAGGGGCTTAGAGGCTACACCTTC. Its translation: CAWSVLQGLRGYTF. The rearrangement links TRBV30 to TRBJ1-2, with a weak D call TRBD1 (6 bases). CDR3 length equals 14 residues. Germline V gene data show CDR1 as GTSNPN and CDR2 as SVGIG (reference sequence). Trimming pared 0 bases from V and 8 bases from J, leaving 16 bases between.

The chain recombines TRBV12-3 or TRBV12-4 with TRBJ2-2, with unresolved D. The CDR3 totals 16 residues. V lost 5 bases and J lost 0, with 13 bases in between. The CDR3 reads CASSHHLYANTGELFF. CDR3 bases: TGTGCCAGCAGTCATCACTTGTACGCGAACACCGGGGAGCTGTTTTTT.

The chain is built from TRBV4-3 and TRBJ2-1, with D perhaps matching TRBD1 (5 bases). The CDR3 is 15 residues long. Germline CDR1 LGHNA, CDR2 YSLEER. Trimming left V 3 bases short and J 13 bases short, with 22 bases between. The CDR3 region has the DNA TGCGCCAGCAGCCAGGGCAGGACACTTCAAGAGACCCAGTTCTTC. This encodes CASSQGRTLQETQFF.

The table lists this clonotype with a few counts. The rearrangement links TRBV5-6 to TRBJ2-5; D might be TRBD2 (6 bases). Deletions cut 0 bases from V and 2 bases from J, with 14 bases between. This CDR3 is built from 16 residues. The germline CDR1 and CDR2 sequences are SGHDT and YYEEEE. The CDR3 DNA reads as TGTGCCAGCAGCTTGGTTGCGGGGCTCCTTCAAGAGACCCAGTACTTC. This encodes CASSLVAGLLQETQYF. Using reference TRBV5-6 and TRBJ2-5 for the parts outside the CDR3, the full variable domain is DAGVTQSPTHLIKTRGQQVTLRCSPKSGHDTVSWYQQALGQGPQFIFQYYEEEERQRGNFPDRFSGHQFPNYSSELNVNALLLGDSALYLCASSLVAGLLQETQYFGPGTRLLVL.

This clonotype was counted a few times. The CDR3 sequence: CASGGDSWNTEAFF. Here the CDR3 DNA reads TGTGCCAGCGGCGGGGACAGCTGGAACACTGAAGCTTTCTTT. This chain links TRBV27 with TRBJ1-1; 7 bases align to TRBD1. The germline gives CDR1 MNHEY, CDR2 SMNVEV (reference sequence). This CDR3 has 14 residues. V lost 8 bases and J lost 1; bases outside the gene matches: 7.

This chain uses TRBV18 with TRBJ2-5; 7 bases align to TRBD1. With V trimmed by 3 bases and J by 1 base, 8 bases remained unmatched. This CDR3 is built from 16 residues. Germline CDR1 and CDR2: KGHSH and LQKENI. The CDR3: CASSPDRAKLQETQYF. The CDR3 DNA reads TGTGCCAGCTCACCTGACAGGGCGAAGCTCCAAGAGACCCAGTACTTC.

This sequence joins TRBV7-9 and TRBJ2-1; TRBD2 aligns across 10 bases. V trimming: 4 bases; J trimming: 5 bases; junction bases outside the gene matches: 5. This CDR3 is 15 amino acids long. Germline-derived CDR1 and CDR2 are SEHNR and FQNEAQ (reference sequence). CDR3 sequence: CASSSGLADDNEQFF. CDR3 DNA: TGTGCCAGCAGCTCAGGACTAGCGGACGACAATGAGCAGTTCTTC.

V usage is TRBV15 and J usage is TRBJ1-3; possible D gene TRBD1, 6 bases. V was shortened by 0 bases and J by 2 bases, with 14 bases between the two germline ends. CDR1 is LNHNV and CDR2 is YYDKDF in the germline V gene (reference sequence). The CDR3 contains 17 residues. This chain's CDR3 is CATSRDLQGRTGNTIYF. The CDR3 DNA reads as TGTGCCACCAGCAGAGATCTGCAGGGGCGAACTGGAAACACCATATATTTT. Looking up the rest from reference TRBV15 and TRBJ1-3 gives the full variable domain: DAMVIQNPRYQVTQFGKPVTLSCSQTLNHNVMYWYQQKSSQAPKLLFHYYDKDFNNEADTPDNFQSRRPNTSFCFLDIRSPGLGDTAMYLCATSRDLQGRTGNTIYFGEGSWLTVV.

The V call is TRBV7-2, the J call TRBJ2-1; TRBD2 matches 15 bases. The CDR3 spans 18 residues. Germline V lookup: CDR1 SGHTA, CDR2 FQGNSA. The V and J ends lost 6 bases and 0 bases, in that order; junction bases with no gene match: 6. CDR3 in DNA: TGTGCCAGCAGAGGACTAGCGGGGGGGGCTCCCTCCTACAATGAGCAGTTCTTC. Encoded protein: CASRGLAGGAPSYNEQFF.

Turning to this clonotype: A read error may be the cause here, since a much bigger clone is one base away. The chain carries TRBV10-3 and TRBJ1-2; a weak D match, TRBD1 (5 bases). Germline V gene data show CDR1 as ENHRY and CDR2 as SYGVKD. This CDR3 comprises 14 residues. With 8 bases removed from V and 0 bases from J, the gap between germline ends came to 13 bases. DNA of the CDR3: TGTGCCATCCGACCCGGGACGGCTAACTATGGCTACACCTTC. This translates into CAIRPGTANYGYTF.